Shown below are 19 T cell receptor beta chains from a single sample sequenced in a study of blood T cells in healthy people across ages. A J-beta primer mix and a sample-barcoded 5' primer were used in a second PCR of roughly 6 to 11 cycles. TCRdb re-called the 5' RACE reads through MiXCR, storing one row per CDR3 protein. The sample holds hundreds of thousands of distinct CDR3 sequences, 45% to 60% seen once. The sequenced sample was blood. Receptors originate from a man in his fifties or sixties in good health.

As for this clonotype: This may be a read error: a much more frequent sequence differs by one nucleotide. The chain is built from TRBV6-1 and TRBJ2-7, with 10 bases aligning to TRBD1. CDR1 MNHNS and CDR2 SASEGT come from the germline V gene. The CDR3 spans 15 residues. V lost 5 bases, J lost 2 bases, and 6 bases stayed unmatched. As DNA, the CDR3 is TGTGCCAGCAGTAGAACGACAGGGGGCACCTACGAGCAGTACTTC. Encoded protein: CASSRTTGGTYEQYF.

This rearrangement joins TRBV12-3 or TRBV12-4 to TRBJ2-7; 9 bases map to TRBD2. The DNA end is more similar to TRBJ2-5, so the J call may be wrong. This CDR3 is built from 15 residues. For the CDR3, the DNA is TGTGCCAGCAGTTTAATAGCGGGAGTCAGTGAGACCCAGTACTTC. It translates to CASSLIAGVSETQYF.

This clonotype turned up a few times. The chain employs TRBV7-2 and TRBJ1-6, with D uncertain. Germline lookup yields CDR1 SGHTA and CDR2 FQGNSA. V gave up 5 bases and J gave up 7 bases, with 15 bases separating them. The CDR3 is made up of 15 amino acids. The CDR3 reads CASSITTGNNSPLHF. The CDR3 DNA is TGTGCCAGCAGCATAACAACCGGGAACAATTCACCCCTCCACTTT.

The rearrangement joins TRBV18 to TRBJ1-6; weak D call: TRBD1 (5 bases). Between the trimmed V and J ends, which lost 3 bases and 4 bases, there was a span of 10 bases. The CDR3 runs 15 residues. CDR1 KGHSH and CDR2 LQKENI come from the germline V gene. CDR3 in amino acids: CASSPGRGYNSPLHF. The CDR3 bases are TGTGCCAGCTCACCCGGCCGGGGGTATAATTCACCCCTCCACTTT.

The genes are TRBV19 and TRBJ2-7, with D perhaps TRBD1 (6 bases). The germline V and J ends were trimmed by 11 bases and 0 bases, with 14 bases remaining between them. This CDR3 has 13 residues. Germline-derived CDR1 and CDR2 are LNHDA and SQIVND (reference sequence). CDR3 sequence (DNA): TGTGCCTCACAAGGACAGAACTCCTACGAGCAGTACTTC. Protein product: CASQGQNSYEQYF.

A few counts support this clonotype. The chain carries TRBV20-1 and TRBJ1-6; possibly TRBD1 for D (6 bases). CDR1 and CDR2 from the germline V gene are DFQATT and SNEGSKA (reference sequence). The CDR3 extends over 14 amino acids. Trimming removed 3 bases at V and 5 bases at J, with 11 bases between. The CDR3 sequence: CSASRQVNNSPLHF. Written as DNA, the CDR3 is TGCAGTGCTAGTAGACAGGTTAATAATTCACCCCTCCACTTT.

This chain joins TRBV3-1 and TRBJ1-6; no reliable D call. The V gene's germline CDR1 is LGHDT and CDR2 YNNKEL (reference sequence). V lost 4 bases and J lost 7, with 11 bases in between. The CDR3 has 14 residues. The CDR3 sequence is CASSPGLLNSPLHF. The CDR3 nucleotides are TGTGCCAGCAGCCCAGGACTCTTAAATTCACCCCTCCACTTT.

The CDR3 DNA reads as TGTGCCAGCAAACCGGCCGAGAGCTCCTACGAGCAGTACTTC. This codes for CASKPAESSYEQYF. The J gene is TRBJ2-7, the V gene TRBV28; D is unclear. The germline V gene has CDR1 MDHEN and CDR2 SYDVKM. The CDR3 covers 14 residues. V shed 7 bases and J shed 0 bases, with 13 bases lying between them.

The chain uses TRBV6-2 or TRBV6-3 and TRBJ1-5; D remains ambiguous. With 5 bases removed from V and 5 bases from J, the gap between germline ends came to 13 bases. This CDR3 comprises 14 residues. Germline CDR1 and CDR2: MNHEY and SVGEGT. The CDR3, as DNA: TGTGCCAGCAGTCCCCATGGCGGAGATCAGCCCCAGCATTTT. As protein: CASSPHGGDQPQHF.

V usage is TRBV5-1 and J usage is TRBJ2-3; maybe TRBD1 (5 bases). Trimming took off 2 bases at V and 3 bases at J, with 10 bases between the two ends. CDR1 SGHRS and CDR2 YFSETQ come from the germline V gene. The CDR3 sequence is 14 residues long. The CDR3 DNA reads as TGCGCCAGCAGCTTTGGGGCAGGGACAGATACGCAGTATTTT. Protein: CASSFGAGTDTQYF.

The chain is built from TRBV20-1 and TRBJ2-3, with D tentatively TRBD2 (6 bases). The CDR3 spans 16 residues. The ends were cut back, 3 bases at V and 1 base at J, with 17 bases in the middle. Germline V gene sequence: CDR1 DFQATT, CDR2 SNEGSKA (reference sequence). The CDR3, as DNA: TGCAGTGCTAGTCTTGGTAGCGGAGGGGGCACAGATACGCAGTATTTT. Translation gives CSASLGSGGGTDTQYF.

Regarding this clonotype: Being one base from a much bigger clone, this may be a read error. V gene TRBV20-1 combines with J gene TRBJ2-1, with a weak D call TRBD2 (5 bases). With 2 bases removed from V and 8 bases from J, the gap between germline ends came to 10 bases. This CDR3 is 12 amino acids long. Germline CDR1 is DFQATT and CDR2 is SNEGSKA (reference sequence). DNA for the CDR3: TGCAGTGCTAGACTCGGGGTCGATGAGCAGTTCTTC. Translation gives CSARLGVDEQFF.

The chain carries TRBV12-3 or TRBV12-4 and TRBJ1-2; 11 bases line up with TRBD1. The CDR3 has 14 residues. V lost 5 bases and J lost 4; bases outside the gene matches: 3. The CDR3 nucleotides are TGTGCCAGCAGTGGGACAGGGGGACGCTATGGCTACACCTTC. This encodes CASSGTGGRYGYTF.

This rearrangement joins TRBV13 to TRBJ1-2; no clear D gene. The CDR3 has 15 amino acids. Trimming left V 5 bases short and J 5 bases short, with 18 bases between. Germline V gene data show CDR1 as PRHDT and CDR2 as FYEKMQ (reference sequence). DNA for the CDR3: TGTGCCAGCAGCCAGCGTAGCCTTCGTGGTTATGGCTACACCTTC. Its protein is CASSQRSLRGYGYTF.

The chain uses TRBV7-9 and TRBJ2-3; TRBD2 might be the D (7 bases). The CDR3 has 17 residues. V dropped 1 base and J dropped 3 bases, with 17 bases sitting between them. The germline V gene has CDR1 SEHNR and CDR2 FQNEAQ (reference sequence). CDR3 residues: CASSLVRGAIATDTQYF. The CDR3 nucleotides read TGTGCCAGCAGCTTAGTTCGGGGGGCCATAGCGACAGATACGCAGTATTTT.

This clonotype has ten or more counts. V and J are TRBV30 and TRBJ2-1; TRBD1 matches at 9 bases. Germline assignment: CDR1 GTSNPN and CDR2 SVGIG (reference sequence). The CDR3 is 13 amino acids. The V gene end was trimmed by 4 bases and the J gene end by 8 bases; junction bases not matched to a gene: 6. The CDR3 nucleotides read TGTGCCTGGAAGGACAGGGGCCATCATGAGCAGTTCTTC. Its translation: CAWKDRGHHEQFF.

J is TRBJ2-5 and V is TRBV20-1; D is unclear. CDR3 length: 15 amino acids. Trimming cost V 5 bases and J 4 bases, with 20 bases left between them. Germline CDR1 DFQATT, CDR2 SNEGSKA (reference sequence). The CDR3 sequence is CSAHALDEQRETQYF. The CDR3 nucleotides are TGCAGTGCTCATGCACTGGACGAGCAGCGAGAGACCCAGTACTTC.

The J gene is TRBJ1-1, the V gene TRBV28, with D maybe TRBD1 (6 bases). Per the germline V gene, CDR1 is MDHEN and CDR2 is SYDVKM. The V gene lost 5 bases and the J gene lost 1 base, with 29 bases spanning the gap. The CDR3 runs 20 residues. The CDR3 DNA reads TGTGCCAGCAGTCCCGGGTCCCAGGGGCCGCGAGTTGGGGCGAACACTGAAGCTTTCTTT. This translates into CASSPGSQGPRVGANTEAFF.

This chain joins TRBV27 and TRBJ2-3, with D perhaps matching TRBD1 or TRBD2 (5 bases each). V dropped 7 bases and J dropped 4 bases, with 18 bases sitting between them. CDR3 size: 15 residues. Germline V lookup: CDR1 MNHEY, CDR2 SMNVEV (reference sequence). The CDR3 DNA follows: TGTGCCAGCACCCATTGGGGGAATCTGGCAGATACGCAGTATTTT. The encoded protein is CASTHWGNLADTQYF.